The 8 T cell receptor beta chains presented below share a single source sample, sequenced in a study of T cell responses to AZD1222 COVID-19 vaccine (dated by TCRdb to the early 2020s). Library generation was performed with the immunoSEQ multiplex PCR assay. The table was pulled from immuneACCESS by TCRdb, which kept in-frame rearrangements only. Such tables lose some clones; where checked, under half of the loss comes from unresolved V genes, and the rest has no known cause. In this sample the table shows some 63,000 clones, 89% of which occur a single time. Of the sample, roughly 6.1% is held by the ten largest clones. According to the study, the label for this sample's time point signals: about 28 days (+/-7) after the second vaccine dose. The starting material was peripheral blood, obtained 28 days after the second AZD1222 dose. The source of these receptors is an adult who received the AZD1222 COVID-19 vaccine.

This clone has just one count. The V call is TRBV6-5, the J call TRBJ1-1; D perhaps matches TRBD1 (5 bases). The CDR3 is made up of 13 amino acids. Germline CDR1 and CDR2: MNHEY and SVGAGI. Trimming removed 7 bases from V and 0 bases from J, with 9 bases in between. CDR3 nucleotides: TGTGCCAGCACCGGGACTGTGAACACTGAAGCTTTCTTT. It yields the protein CASTGTVNTEAFF.

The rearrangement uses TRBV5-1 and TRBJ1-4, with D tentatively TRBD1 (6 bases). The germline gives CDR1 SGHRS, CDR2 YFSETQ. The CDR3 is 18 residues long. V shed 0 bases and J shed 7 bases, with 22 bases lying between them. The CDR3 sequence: CASSLAGSRQVGSEKLFF. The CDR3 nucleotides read TGCGCCAGCAGCTTGGCGGGATCGAGACAGGTGGGGAGTGAAAAACTGTTTTTT.

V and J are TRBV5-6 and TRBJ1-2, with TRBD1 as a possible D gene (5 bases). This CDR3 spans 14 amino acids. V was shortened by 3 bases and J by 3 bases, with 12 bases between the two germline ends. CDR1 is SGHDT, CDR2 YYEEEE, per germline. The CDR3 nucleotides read TGTGCCAGCAGCTACATGGGGCAGGACTATGGCTACACCTTC. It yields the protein CASSYMGQDYGYTF.

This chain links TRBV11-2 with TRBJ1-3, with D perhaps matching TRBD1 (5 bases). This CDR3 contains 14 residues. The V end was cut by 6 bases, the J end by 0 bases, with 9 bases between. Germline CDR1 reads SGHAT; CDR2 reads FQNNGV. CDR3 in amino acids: CASRTVYSGNTIYF. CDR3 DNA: TGTGCCAGCAGGACAGTCTACTCTGGAAACACCATATATTTT.

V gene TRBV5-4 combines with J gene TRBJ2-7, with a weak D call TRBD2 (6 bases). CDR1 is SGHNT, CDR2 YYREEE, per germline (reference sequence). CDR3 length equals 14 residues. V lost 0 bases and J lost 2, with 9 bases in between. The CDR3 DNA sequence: TGTGCCAGCAGCTTGGTGGCGGGACCCTACGAGCAGTACTTC. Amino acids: CASSLVAGPYEQYF.

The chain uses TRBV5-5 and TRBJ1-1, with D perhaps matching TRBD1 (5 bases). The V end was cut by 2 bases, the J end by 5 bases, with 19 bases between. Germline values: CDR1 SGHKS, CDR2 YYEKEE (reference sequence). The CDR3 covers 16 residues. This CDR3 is CASSFSRAARGTEAFF. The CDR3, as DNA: TGTGCCAGCAGCTTTTCGCGGGCGGCACGGGGGACTGAAGCTTTCTTT.

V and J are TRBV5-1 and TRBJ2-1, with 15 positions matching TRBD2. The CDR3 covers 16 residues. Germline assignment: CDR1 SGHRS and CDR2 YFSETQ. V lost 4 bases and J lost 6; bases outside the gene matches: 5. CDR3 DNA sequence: TGCGCCAGCAGCCCCGGACTAGCGGGGGGGATCAATGAGCAGTTCTTC. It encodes CASSPGLAGGINEQFF.

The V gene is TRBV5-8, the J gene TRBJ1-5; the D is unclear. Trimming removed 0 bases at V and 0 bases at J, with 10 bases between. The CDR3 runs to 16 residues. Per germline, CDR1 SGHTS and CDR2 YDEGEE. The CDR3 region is CASSLATVFSNQPQHF. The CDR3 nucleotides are TGTGCCAGCAGCTTGGCCACGGTATTTAGCAATCAGCCCCAGCATTTT.